These 27 T cell receptor beta chains came from one sample sequenced in a study of T cell responses to AZD1222 COVID-19 vaccine. Data came from immunoSEQ multiplex PCR; TCRdb stores just in-frame clones and leaves some out. Of just over 150,000 clones in the sample, roughly nine tenths are singletons; the top ten hold 6.9%. This sample comprised peripheral blood, obtained after recovery from COVID-19. Receptors originate from an adult who had recovered from COVID-19.

This clone has just a few counts. J is TRBJ2-7 and V is TRBV14, with 10 bases fitting TRBD1. The CDR3 length is 14 residues. Per germline, CDR1 SGHDN and CDR2 FVKESK. Trimming cost V 5 bases and J 6 bases; bases outside gene matches: 7. CDR3 nucleotide sequence: TGTGCCAGCAGCGCTGACAGGGGGCGCGGCGAGCAGTACTTC. Translated: CASSADRGRGEQYF.

CDR3 region: CASSPPTGGIDEQFF. CDR3 bases: TGTGCCAGCTCACCACCGACAGGGGGCATCGATGAGCAGTTCTTC. The rearrangement joins TRBV18 to TRBJ2-1; TRBD1 aligns across 10 bases. Germline V CDR1 and CDR2: KGHSH, LQKENI. Unmatched junction bases numbered 4, after V lost 0 bases and J lost 8 bases. This CDR3 comprises 15 residues.

The chain joins TRBV4-2 to TRBJ2-3; 12 bases align to TRBD2. This CDR3 has 17 amino acids. The V gene's germline CDR1 is LGHNA and CDR2 YNFKEQ. V trimming: 3 bases; J trimming: 2 bases; junction bases outside the gene matches: 6. The CDR3 DNA sequence: TGTGCCAGCAGCCAGGCTCGACTAGCGGGGGACACAGATACGCAGTATTTT. Encoded protein: CASSQARLAGDTDTQYF.

The chain is built from TRBV28 and TRBJ2-3; TRBD2 matches at 11 bases. The CDR3 contains 15 residues. J was trimmed by 1 base and V by 5 bases; bases with no gene match: 2. Germline V lookup: CDR1 MDHEN, CDR2 SYDVKM. The CDR3 DNA reads TGTGCCAGCAGTATGGGACTAGCGGGCACAGATACGCAGTATTTT. Residues: CASSMGLAGTDTQYF. The full variable domain, its missing parts supplied by reference TRBV28 and TRBJ2-3, is DVKVTQSSRYLVKRTGEKVFLECVQDMDHENMFWYRQDPGLGLRLIYFSYDVKMKEKGDIPEGYSVSREKKERFSLILESASTNQTSMYLCASSMGLAGTDTQYFGPGTRLTVL.

The CDR3 reads CASSKTGVEQFF. As DNA, the CDR3 is TGCGCCAGCAGCAAGACAGGGGTTGAGCAGTTCTTC. The chain is built from TRBV5-1 and TRBJ2-1; 8 bases match TRBD1. Per the germline V gene, CDR1 is SGHRS and CDR2 is YFSETQ. Germline trimming cut 4 bases from V and 9 bases from J; bases unmatched to any gene: 3. This CDR3 region has 12 residues.

The CDR3 bases are TGCGCCAGCAGCTTGGCGTCCGGCAGGAGAACGTACCTAGAGACCCAGTACTTC. Translating it yields CASSLASGRRTYLETQYF. The chain carries TRBV5-1 and TRBJ2-5; D is ambiguous. This CDR3 region has 18 residues. The V gene lost 0 bases and the J gene lost 4 bases, with 22 bases spanning the gap. Germline CDR1 SGHRS, CDR2 YFSETQ. Filled out from reference TRBV5-1 and TRBJ2-5, the complete variable domain reads KAGVTQTPRYLIKTRGQQVTLSCSPISGHRSVSWYQQTPGQGLQFLFEYFSETQRNKGNFPGRFSGRQFSNSRSEMNVSTLELGDSALYLCASSLASGRRTYLETQYFGPGTRLLVL.

The gene calls are TRBV12-3 or TRBV12-4 and TRBJ2-7, with 7 bases aligning to TRBD1. CDR3 length equals 13 residues. V was pared by 6 bases and J by 1 base, with 3 bases of the junction left unmatched. CDR3 DNA: TGTGCCAGCAGCCCGACAGGGTCCTACGAGCAGTACTTC. Its protein is CASSPTGSYEQYF.

The V and J genes are TRBV7-9 and TRBJ1-2, with TRBD1 identical over 8 bases. Germline values: CDR1 SEHNR, CDR2 FQNEAQ (reference sequence). V was pared by 5 bases and J by 6 bases, with 11 bases of the junction left unmatched. This CDR3 spans 15 amino acids. As DNA, the CDR3 is TGTGCCAGCAGCACAGACAGGGGAGAAGACAATGGCTACACCTTC. The encoded protein is CASSTDRGEDNGYTF.

The V and J genes are TRBV10-1 and TRBJ1-6, with D maybe TRBD1 (5 bases). Germline V lookup: CDR1 WNHNN, CDR2 SYGVQD (reference sequence). The CDR3 extends over 13 amino acids. The germline V and J ends were trimmed by 5 bases and 9 bases, with 11 bases remaining between them. CDR3 DNA: TGCGCCAGCAGTCCCGGACAAGCTTCACCCCTCCACTTT. Translating gives CASSPGQASPLHF.

For the CDR3, the DNA is TGCGCCAGCAGCTTGGATGAGGGCCACTCCTACGAGCAGTACTTC. Its protein product is CASSLDEGHSYEQYF. V is TRBV5-1 and J is TRBJ2-7; D is possibly TRBD2 (5 bases). The CDR3 loop spans 15 amino acids. CDR1 is SGHRS, CDR2 YFSETQ, per germline. V lost 0 bases and J 0 bases, leaving 10 bases between the germline ends.

This chain links TRBV6-2 or TRBV6-3 with TRBJ2-3; maybe TRBD1 (6 bases). The germline V and J ends were trimmed by 5 bases and 5 bases, with 14 bases remaining between them. The CDR3 contains 14 residues. Germline CDR1 MNHEY, CDR2 SVGEGT. CDR3 protein: CASSPRQGGDTQYF. In DNA, the CDR3 is TGTGCCAGCAGTCCCCGGCAAGGGGGAGATACGCAGTATTTT.

The chain recombines TRBV3-1 (or the pseudogene TRBV3-2) with TRBJ2-1, with D perhaps TRBD2 (5 bases). This CDR3 contains 17 residues. The germline V and J ends were trimmed by 0 bases and 2 bases, with 14 bases remaining between them. Germline values: CDR1 LGHDT, CDR2 YNNKEL (reference sequence). Here the CDR3 DNA reads TGTGCCAGCAGCCAAGACCAGCAGAGGGTTCCCTACAATGAGCAGTTCTTC. Its translation: CASSQDQQRVPYNEQFF.

CDR3 DNA sequence: TGTGCCAGCAGCTCCAGACCCAGCGGGGGGGACACCGGGGAGCTGTTTTTT. It yields the protein CASSSRPSGGDTGELFF. This chain links TRBV11-3 with TRBJ2-2; 10 bases are shared with TRBD2. J gave up 3 bases and V 4 bases, and 8 bases lay outside the gene matches. CDR3 length equals 17 residues. Germline CDR1 is SGHNT and CDR2 is YENEEA.

About this clone: Being one base from a much bigger clone, this may be a read error. The same CDR3 also results from other DNA sequences found in this sample. This chain links TRBV9 with TRBJ2-2, with 8 nucleotides matching TRBD1. The CDR3 is 19 amino acids. Germline V gene sequence: CDR1 SGDLS, CDR2 YYNGEE. V lost 1 base, J lost 8 bases, and 19 bases stayed unmatched. The CDR3 reads CASSVYETATGEMGGELFF. For the CDR3, the DNA is TGTGCCAGCAGCGTATACGAGACGGCGACAGGGGAGATGGGTGGGGAGCTGTTTTTT.

The V and J genes are TRBV5-1 and TRBJ2-7, with unresolved D. The germline V and J ends were trimmed by 1 base and 0 bases, with 8 bases remaining between them. The CDR3 runs 14 residues. Germline CDR1 is SGHRS and CDR2 is YFSETQ. In nucleotides, the CDR3 is TGCGCCAGCAGCTTGACCCCTAGCTCCTACGAGCAGTACTTC. It specifies CASSLTPSSYEQYF.

The CDR3, as DNA: TGTGCCAGCAGTACAACAGGGATGAGCAATCAGCCCCAGCATTTT. Translated, it gives CASSTTGMSNQPQHF. This rearrangement joins TRBV28 to TRBJ1-5; possible D gene TRBD1, 6 bases. Germline V gene sequence: CDR1 MDHEN, CDR2 SYDVKM. The ends were cut back, 5 bases at V and 1 base at J, with 12 bases in the middle. The CDR3 has 15 residues. The complete variable domain, with remaining parts taken from reference TRBV28 and TRBJ1-5, reads DVKVTQSSRYLVKRTGEKVFLECVQDMDHENMFWYRQDPGLGLRLIYFSYDVKMKEKGDIPEGYSVSREKKERFSLILESASTNQTSMYLCASSTTGMSNQPQHFGDGTRLSIL.

This chain links TRBV5-1 with TRBJ2-5, with a possible D match to TRBD2 (5 bases). CDR1 and CDR2 from the germline V gene are SGHRS and YFSETQ. V lost 1 base, J lost 1 base, and 8 bases lay in between. There are 14 residues in the CDR3. The CDR3 DNA follows: TGCGCCAGCAGCTTGAGCGGATTCCAAGAGACCCAGTACTTC. Amino acid sequence: CASSLSGFQETQYF.

The CDR3 DNA sequence: TGTGCCAGCAGCTCGGGAGTGTTGAATTCACCCCTCCACTTT. The encoded protein is CASSSGVLNSPLHF. The chain has TRBV7-2 and TRBJ1-6; D not resolved. The ends were cut back, 4 bases at V and 7 bases at J, with 11 bases in the middle. The CDR3 consists of 14 residues. Germline V gene data show CDR1 as SGHTA and CDR2 as FQGNSA.

This chain connects TRBV10-2 to TRBJ2-1, with D possibly TRBD2 on 6 matching bases. V lost 6 bases and J lost 8, with 17 bases in between. Germline loops: CDR1 WSHSY, CDR2 SAAADI. The CDR3 has 14 residues. The CDR3 loop is CASSVLTRGDEQFF. The CDR3 nucleotides are TGCGCCAGCAGCGTTCTGACTAGGGGCGATGAGCAGTTCTTC.

This rearrangement joins TRBV4-2 to TRBJ2-5, with TRBD2 identical over 9 bases. V lost 0 bases to trimming and J lost 5 bases; unmatched junction nucleotides: 7. CDR1 and CDR2 from the germline V gene are LGHNA and YNFKEQ. The length of the CDR3 is 16 residues. DNA for the CDR3: TGTGCCAGCAGCCAAGACTGGCGGGGGGGGCGGGAGACCCAGTACTTC. Protein product: CASSQDWRGGRETQYF.

This clone was picked up one time. The chain couples TRBV5-8 to TRBJ2-7; 14 positions agree with TRBD2. Germline loops: CDR1 SGHTS, CDR2 YDEGEE. The CDR3 contains 16 residues. Unmatched junction bases numbered 1, after V lost 0 bases and J lost 2 bases. The CDR3 DNA follows: TGTGCCAGCAGCTTGGGACTAGCGGGGGGGCCCTACGAGCAGTACTTC. Its protein product is CASSLGLAGGPYEQYF.

This sequence joins TRBV20-1 and TRBJ2-7; 8 positions agree with TRBD2. The CDR3 loop spans 15 amino acids. CDR1 DFQATT and CDR2 SNEGSKA come from the germline V gene (reference sequence). Trimming at V came to 3 bases and at J to 3 bases, leaving 10 bases not matched to a gene. The CDR3 nucleotides are TGCAGTGCTAGTTTTTTGCGGGGGGCCGTCTACGAGCAGTACTTC. It is translated as CSASFLRGAVYEQYF.

This chain uses TRBV6-5 with TRBJ1-6; D uncertain. This CDR3 comprises 12 residues. V lost 6 bases to trimming and J lost 7 bases, with 7 bases between them. Germline V gene data show CDR1 as MNHEY and CDR2 as SVGAGI. In DNA form, the CDR3 reads TGTGCCAGCAGATCGGGGAATTCACCCCTCCACTTT. Translation gives CASRSGNSPLHF.

The CDR3 DNA sequence: TGTGCCAGCAGCTTGATTGGGGGGGCGGATGAAGCTTTCTTT. This sequence encodes CASSLIGGADEAFF. The chain links TRBV5-4 to TRBJ1-1, with a weak D call TRBD1 (6 bases). V was clipped by 1 base and J by 7 bases, with 14 bases between them. In germline, CDR1 is SGHNT, CDR2 YYREEE (reference sequence). This CDR3 comprises 14 residues. Drawing the rest from reference TRBV5-4 and TRBJ1-1, the complete variable domain is ETGVTQSPTHLIKTRGQQVTLRCSSQSGHNTVSWYQQALGQGPQFIFQYYREEENGRGNFPPRFSGLQFPNYSSELNVNALELDDSALYLCASSLIGGADEAFFGQGTRLTVV.

The V gene is TRBV12-3 or TRBV12-4, the J gene TRBJ1-2; D ambiguous. CDR3 length: 13 amino acids. With 0 bases removed from V and 6 bases from J, the gap between germline ends came to 8 bases. CDR3 sequence: CASSLALLDGYTF. CDR3 DNA sequence: TGTGCCAGCAGTTTAGCCCTCCTCGATGGCTACACCTTC.

The rearrangement links TRBV3-1 (or the pseudogene TRBV3-2) to TRBJ2-2; D ambiguous. The germline gives CDR1 LGHDT, CDR2 YNNKEL (reference sequence). This CDR3 contains 13 residues. Trimming removed 2 bases at V and 4 bases at J, with 5 bases between. The CDR3 loop reads CASSQRATGELFF. The CDR3 nucleotides are TGTGCCAGCAGCCAAAGGGCCACCGGGGAGCTGTTTTTT.

The rearrangement joins TRBV15 to TRBJ1-3, with 10 bases that match TRBD1. V was clipped by 2 bases and J by 7 bases; unmatched bases: 2. CDR1 and CDR2 from the germline V gene are LNHNV and YYDKDF (reference sequence). This CDR3 spans 14 amino acids. CDR3: CATSRPDRGNTIYF. The CDR3, as DNA: TGTGCCACCAGCAGACCGGACAGGGGGAACACCATATATTTT.